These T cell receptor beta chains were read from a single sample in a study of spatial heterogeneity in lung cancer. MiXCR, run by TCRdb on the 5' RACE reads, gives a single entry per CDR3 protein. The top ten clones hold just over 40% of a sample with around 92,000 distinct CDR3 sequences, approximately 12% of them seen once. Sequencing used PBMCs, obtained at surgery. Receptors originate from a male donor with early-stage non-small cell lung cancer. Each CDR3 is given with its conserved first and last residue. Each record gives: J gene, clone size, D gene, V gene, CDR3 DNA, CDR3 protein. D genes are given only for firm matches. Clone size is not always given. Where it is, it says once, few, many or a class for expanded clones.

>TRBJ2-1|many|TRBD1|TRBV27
TGTGCCAGCAGTCCTCTGGACAGGAGCTCCTACAATGAGCAGTTCTTC
CASSPLDRSSYNEQFF
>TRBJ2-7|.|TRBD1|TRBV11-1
TGTGCCAGCAGCTCGGGGACAGGGTCCTACGAGCAGTACTTC
CASSSGTGSYEQYF
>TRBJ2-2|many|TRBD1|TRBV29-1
TGCAGCGCCCGACAGGGGGCCGGGGAGCTGTTTTTT
CSARQGAGELFF
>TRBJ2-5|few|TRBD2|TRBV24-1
TGTGCCACCAGTGATACGGGAACTAGCGGGTTTCGAGAGACCCAGTACTTC
CATSDTGTSGFRETQYF
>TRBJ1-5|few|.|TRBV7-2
TGTGCCAGCAGGTTCGCCGGAAGCAATCAGCCCCAGCATTTT
CASRFAGSNQPQHF
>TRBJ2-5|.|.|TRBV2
TGTGCCAGCAGTGCGACTACCAACCAAGAGACCCAGTACTTC
CASSATTNQETQYF
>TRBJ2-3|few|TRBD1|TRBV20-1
TGCAGTGCAACAGACAGGGGAGGTTACACAGATACGCAGTATTTT
CSATDRGGYTDTQYF
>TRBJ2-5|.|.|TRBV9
TGTGCCAGCAGCGTAGGAGACCAAGAGACCCAGTACTTC
CASSVGDQETQYF
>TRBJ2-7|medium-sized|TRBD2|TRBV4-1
TGCGCCAGCAGCCAACAGAGCGGGACCCAGTATGACGAGCAGTACTTC
CASSQQSGTQYDEQYF
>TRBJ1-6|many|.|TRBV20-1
TGCAGTGCTAGCTACTCCGGGACGGGTAATTCACCCCTCCACTTT
CSASYSGTGNSPLHF
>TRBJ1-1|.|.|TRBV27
TGTGCCAGCAGAGGACCGCACACTGAAGCTTTCTTT
CASRGPHTEAFF
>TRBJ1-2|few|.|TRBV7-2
TGTGCCAGCAGCGTGGCTGGGGGGCCAGGTGGCTACACCTTC
CASSVAGGPGGYTF
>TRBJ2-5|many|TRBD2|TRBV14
TGTGCCAGCAGCCAAGCCGGGAGGGCCGTAAGAGAGACCCAGTACTTC
CASSQAGRAVRETQYF
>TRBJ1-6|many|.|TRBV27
TGTGCCAGCAGTCCCTGGAAGGATTCACCCCTCCACTTT
CASSPWKDSPLHF
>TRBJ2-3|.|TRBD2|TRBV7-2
TGTGCCAGCAGCTTAAGTGGGAGCGGGGGGGCGACAGATACGCAGTATTTT
CASSLSGSGGATDTQYF
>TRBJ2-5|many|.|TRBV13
TGTGCCAGCAGCCTACGGGGGCAAGAGACCCAGTACTTC
CASSLRGQETQYF
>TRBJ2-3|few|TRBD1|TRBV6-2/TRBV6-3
TGTGCCAGCAGTTACCTGGGACAGGGCATCGATACGCAGTATTTT
CASSYLGQGIDTQYF
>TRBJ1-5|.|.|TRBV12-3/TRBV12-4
TGTGCCAGCAGTATCAGGCTTGGGAATCAGCCCCAGCATTTT
CASSIRLGNQPQHF
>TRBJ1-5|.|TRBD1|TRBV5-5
TGTGCCAGCAGCTCACCGGACAGGGCGAAGAGTCAGCCCCAGCATTTT
CASSSPDRAKSQPQHF
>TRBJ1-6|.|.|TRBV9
TGTGCCAGCAGCGACACGCACGGAGGGAATTCACCCCTCCACTTT
CASSDTHGGNSPLHF
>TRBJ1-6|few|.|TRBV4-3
TGCGCCAGCAGCCAACTACTCGGGACCCCGAAAAAGAGCTCCTATAATTCACCCCTCCACTTT
CASSQLLGTPKKSSYNSPLHF
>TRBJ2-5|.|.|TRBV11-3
TGTGCCAGCAGCTTAAGACAGGACCAGGAGACCCAGTACTTC
CASSLRQDQETQYF
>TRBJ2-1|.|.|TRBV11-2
TGTGCCAGCAGCTTAGAAACCCGAAATTACAATGAGCAGTTCTTC
CASSLETRNYNEQFF
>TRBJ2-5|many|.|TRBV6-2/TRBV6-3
TGTGCCAGCAGTTGGTTATTGGGGGAGACCCAGTACTTC
CASSWLLGETQYF
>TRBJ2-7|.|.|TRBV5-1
TGCGCCAGCAGGGTTCAGCCTGGGAACCACGAGCAGTACTTC
CASRVQPGNHEQYF
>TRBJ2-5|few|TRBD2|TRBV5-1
TGCGCCAGCAGCTCACTAGCGGGGTACCAAGAGACCCAGTACTTC
CASSSLAGYQETQYF
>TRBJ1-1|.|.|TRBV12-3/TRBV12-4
TGTGCCAGCAGTTTGGGCACTCAGAACACTGAAGCTTTCTTT
CASSLGTQNTEAFF
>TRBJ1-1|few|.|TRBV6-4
TGTGCCAGCAGTGACGACCCCCGGGAAGTCGAGCACACTGAAGCTTTCTTT
CASSDDPREVEHTEAFF
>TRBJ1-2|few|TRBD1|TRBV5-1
TGCGCCAGCAGCTTACAGGGACAGGTTCTATTCGGCTACACCTTC
CASSLQGQVLFGYTF
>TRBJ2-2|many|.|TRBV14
TGTGCCAGCAGCCAAGAAGCCCTTTTGAGGACCGGGGAGCTGTTTTTT
CASSQEALLRTGELFF
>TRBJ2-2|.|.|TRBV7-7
TGTGCTAGCAGCTTCGGGCTCCCGGGCGGGGAGCGCGGCACCGGGGAGCTGTTTTTT
CASSFGLPGGERGTGELFF
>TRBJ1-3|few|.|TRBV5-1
TGCGCCAGCAGCGCACAGGGAACCCCATCTGGAAACACCATATATTTT
CASSAQGTPSGNTIYF